The 18 T cell receptor beta chains in this list originate from one sample, sequenced in a study of Ad26.COV2.S vaccination and SARS-CoV-2 variants. This sample's treatment: about 20 received Ad26.COV2.S at low or high dose, single or two shots; several received placebo; per-sample allocation not given. Samples analyzed were those drawn on day 63 after the first vaccine or placebo injection. The repertoire was sequenced with immunoSEQ multiplex PCR; TCRdb's copy has only in-frame clones and lacks some. The table includes 350,000 to 600,000 clones, 80% to 90% detected once. The sample consisted of peripheral blood, taken in a trial of Ad26.COV2.S vaccine versus placebo. Receptor source: a person aged 18 to 59 who received the Ad26.COV2.S COVID-19 vaccine or a placebo.

This chain links TRBV27 with TRBJ2-7; 8 bases are a match to TRBD1. This CDR3 spans 12 amino acids. V shed 5 bases, J shed 7 bases, and the junction held 4 bases outside the gene matches. CDR1 and CDR2 (germline): MNHEY, SMNVEV (reference sequence). CDR3 sequence: CASSNTGGEQYF. CDR3 bases: TGTGCCAGCAGTAACACAGGGGGGGAGCAGTACTTC.

This chain uses TRBV6-5 with TRBJ1-2; D gene uncertain. Trimming removed 10 bases from V and 2 bases from J, with 14 bases in between. The CDR3 is 13 residues long. Germline loops: CDR1 MNHEY, CDR2 SVGAGI. The CDR3 loop is CATVVTENYGYTF. CDR3 sequence (DNA): TGTGCCACGGTGGTCACAGAGAACTATGGCTACACCTTC.

In this sample, this clone turned up a few times. The chain is built from TRBV6-2 or TRBV6-3 and TRBJ1-2; D might be TRBD1 (6 bases). The CDR3 sequence is 14 residues long. Germline lookup yields CDR1 MNHEY and CDR2 SVGEGT. V lost 6 bases to trimming and J lost 2 bases, with 13 bases between them. CDR3: CASSRGGPNYGYTF. Written as DNA, the CDR3 is TGTGCCAGCAGCAGGGGCGGACCAAACTATGGCTACACCTTC.

The J gene is TRBJ2-7, the V gene TRBV3-1 (or the pseudogene TRBV3-2), with TRBD2 as a possible D gene (5 bases). This CDR3 is 16 amino acids long. Germline V CDR1 and CDR2: LGHDT, YNNKEL (reference sequence). V was shortened by 1 base and J by 2 bases, with 15 bases between the two germline ends. The CDR3 nucleotides are TGTGCCAGCAGCCAAGGTGCGGGTCCACCCCCCTACGAGCAGTACTTC. Its protein is CASSQGAGPPPYEQYF.

The genes are TRBV6-2 or TRBV6-3 and TRBJ1-4; possible D gene TRBD1, 5 bases. The CDR3 spans 16 residues. V gave up 5 bases and J gave up 5 bases, with 18 bases separating them. The germline V gene encodes CDR1 MNHEY and CDR2 SVGEGT. The CDR3 nucleotides are TGTGCCAGCAGTCGGGCCGGGACGCCTGGAAATGAAAAACTGTTTTTT. Translating gives CASSRAGTPGNEKLFF.

The chain employs TRBV9 and TRBJ2-2; the D gene is possibly TRBD1 (8 bases). The CDR3 consists of 15 residues. Deletions cut 6 bases from V and 0 bases from J, with 12 bases between. Germline CDR1 reads SGDLS; CDR2 reads YYNGEE. For the CDR3, the DNA is TGTGCCAGCAAGCGGGACAGGACGAACACCGGGGAGCTGTTTTTT. This translates into CASKRDRTNTGELFF.

This chain joins TRBV28 and TRBJ2-3, with 12 bases matching TRBD2. V shed 2 bases and J 2 bases; nucleotides not matched to a gene: 5. The germline V gene encodes CDR1 MDHEN and CDR2 SYDVKM. CDR3 length: 17 residues. The CDR3: CASSLQSSGRATDTQYF. The CDR3 region has the DNA TGTGCCAGCAGTTTACAGTCTAGCGGGAGGGCCACAGATACGCAGTATTTT.

The CDR3 sequence is CASSWRDRVGEQYF. CDR3 nucleotide sequence: TGTGCCAGCAGCTGGCGGGACAGGGTGGGGGAGCAGTACTTC. The gene calls are TRBV7-8 and TRBJ2-7; 9 nucleotides match TRBD1. The ends lost 4 bases at V and 7 bases at J; junction bases unmatched: 8. The CDR3 spans 14 residues. CDR1 and CDR2 from the germline V gene are SGHVS and FQNEAQ.

The chain joins TRBV5-5 to TRBJ2-2; no firm D call. V lost 6 bases to trimming and J lost 2 bases, with 14 bases between them. Germline CDR1 is SGHKS and CDR2 is YYEKEE (reference sequence). This CDR3 is built from 15 residues. For the CDR3, the DNA is TGTGCCAGCAAAAGGTGGACGGCTAACACCGGGGAGCTGTTTTTT. Its translation: CASKRWTANTGELFF.

This clone was picked up one time. The gene calls are TRBV11-3 and TRBJ2-2; 7 bases are shared with TRBD2. Germline V gene lookup returns CDR1 SGHNT and CDR2 YENEEA. The CDR3 covers 16 residues. With V trimmed by 1 base and J by 3 bases, 5 bases remained unmatched. The CDR3 region is CASSLVASGHTGELFF. The CDR3 nucleotides are TGTGCCAGCAGCTTAGTGGCTAGCGGCCACACCGGGGAGCTGTTTTTT.

V gene TRBV28 combines with J gene TRBJ2-1; TRBD2 agrees at 10 bases. CDR1 and CDR2 from the germline V gene are MDHEN and SYDVKM. Unmatched junction bases numbered 9, after V lost 8 bases and J lost 5 bases. The CDR3 loop spans 15 amino acids. This CDR3 is CASRFLAGVDNEQFF. CDR3 DNA sequence: TGTGCCAGCCGGTTCCTAGCGGGAGTTGACAATGAGCAGTTCTTC.

The count of this clone is one. The chain is built from TRBV7-9 and TRBJ2-7; possibly TRBD2 for D (6 bases). Looked up from germline, CDR1 is SEHNR and CDR2 is FQNEAQ (reference sequence). Between the trimmed V and J ends, which lost 1 base and 5 bases, there was a span of 18 bases. The CDR3 runs to 16 residues. Here the CDR3 DNA reads TGTGCCAGCAGCTTAGGTCAAGGGATCGGGAGCCACGAGCAGTACTTC. Its translation is CASSLGQGIGSHEQYF.

This chain links TRBV5-4 with TRBJ2-5; 16 nucleotides agree with TRBD2. The junction had 5 bases not matched to a gene; V was cut back by 4 bases and J by 5 bases. CDR3 length: 16 residues. Germline CDR1 and CDR2: SGHNT and YYREEE (reference sequence). The CDR3 DNA sequence: TGTGCCAGCAGCACCGGGACTAGCGGGGGGGCGGAGACCCAGTACTTC. Its protein product is CASSTGTSGGAETQYF.

The CDR3 DNA reads TGCAGCGTGGGAAGGGACTCCAACTCCTACAATGAGCAGTTCTTC. Translating it yields CSVGRDSNSYNEQFF. The chain employs TRBV29-1 and TRBJ2-1, with D possibly TRBD2 on 6 matching bases. The CDR3 has 15 residues. Per the germline V gene, CDR1 is SQVTM and CDR2 is ANQGSEA. Between the trimmed V and J ends, which lost 6 bases and 0 bases, there was a span of 15 bases.

The rearrangement links TRBV30 to TRBJ2-3; D gene uncertain. CDR3 length equals 14 residues. Trimming left V 2 bases short and J 1 base short, with 10 bases between. The germline CDR1 and CDR2 sequences are GTSNPN and SVGIG (reference sequence). The CDR3 coding sequence is TGTGCCTGGAGTTCACTCGTCCGCACAGATACGCAGTATTTT. It yields the protein CAWSSLVRTDTQYF.

The rearrangement uses TRBV6-5 and TRBJ2-1; TRBD1 matches 9 bases. The germline CDR1 and CDR2 sequences are MNHEY and SVGAGI. Unmatched junction bases numbered 7, after V lost 8 bases and J lost 5 bases. The CDR3 has 14 residues. CDR3 protein: CASEGDRDNNEQFF. The CDR3 nucleotides read TGTGCCAGCGAAGGGGACAGGGATAACAATGAGCAGTTCTTC.

This clone turned up a few times. The chain couples TRBV5-1 to TRBJ2-3; D remains ambiguous. The CDR3 runs 13 residues. V was clipped by 0 bases and J by 3 bases, with 5 bases between them. The V gene's germline CDR1 is SGHRS and CDR2 YFSETQ. CDR3 coding DNA: TGCGCCAGCAGCTTGGGGTCTACAGATACGCAGTATTTT. As protein: CASSLGSTDTQYF.

The chain has TRBV10-2 and TRBJ1-4; D ambiguous. Germline lookup yields CDR1 WSHSY and CDR2 SAAADI. With 5 bases removed from V and 5 bases from J, the gap between germline ends came to 6 bases. This CDR3 has 12 amino acids. The CDR3 is CASSQTNEKLFF. CDR3 coding DNA: TGCGCCAGCAGTCAGACGAATGAAAAACTGTTTTTT.